This T cell receptor beta chain came from a study of blood T cell repertoires in COVID-19. About the study: Italy, Spain and the United States were the sources of the convalescent and acute COVID-19 samples.

This clone was picked up one time. Profiling relied on immunoSEQ multiplex PCR, and the TCRdb table lists in-frame clones only, not all of them. The data contain roughly 250,000 clones, around 82% of them singletons. The V end was cut by 7 bases, the J end by 0 bases, with 3 bases between. CDR1 and CDR2 (germline): WNHNN, SYGVQD (reference sequence). The CDR3 is 11 residues long. The V and J genes are TRBV10-1 and TRBJ1-1; D gene unclear. The origin of this receptor is a human donor in a cohort sampled during active COVID-19. The specimen sequenced was peripheral blood. The CDR3 spells CASTVNTEAFF. CDR3 DNA: TGCGCCAGCACGGTGAACACTGAAGCTTTCTTT.